The clone carrying this T cell receptor beta chain occurred many times. The sample comes from a study of early T cells in non-severe SARS-CoV-2 infection. Germline V gives CDR1 LNHNV, CDR2 YYDKDF (reference sequence). The ends lost 2 bases at V and 3 bases at J; junction bases unmatched: 4. The CDR3 has 15 amino acids. One entry per CDR3 protein, called by TCRdb with MiXCR from the 5' RACE reads. This sample has some 61,000 distinct CDR3 sequences, with 10% found just once. Sequenced: whole blood. This TCR was sampled from an adult who was a healthcare worker with PCR-confirmed SARS-CoV-2 infection or an uninfected control (not recorded which). V gene TRBV15 combines with J gene TRBJ1-5, with TRBD1 identical over 7 bases. The CDR3 loop reads CATSRRGQNNQPQHF. The CDR3 DNA reads TGTGCCACCAGCAGACGGGGACAGAACAATCAGCCCCAGCATTTT.